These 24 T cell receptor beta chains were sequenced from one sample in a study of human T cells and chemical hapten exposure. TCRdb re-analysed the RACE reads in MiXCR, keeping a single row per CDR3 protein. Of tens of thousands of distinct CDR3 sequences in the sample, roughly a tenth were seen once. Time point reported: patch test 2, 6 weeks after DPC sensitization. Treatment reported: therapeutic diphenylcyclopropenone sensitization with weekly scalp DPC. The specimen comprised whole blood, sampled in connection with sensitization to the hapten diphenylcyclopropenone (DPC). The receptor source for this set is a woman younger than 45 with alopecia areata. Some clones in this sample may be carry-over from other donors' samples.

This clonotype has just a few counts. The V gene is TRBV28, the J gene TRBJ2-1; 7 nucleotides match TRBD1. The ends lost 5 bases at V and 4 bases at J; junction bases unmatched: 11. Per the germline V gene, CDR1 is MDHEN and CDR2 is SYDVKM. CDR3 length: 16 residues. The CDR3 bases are TGTGCCAGCAGTCTAAGGACAGGAGGCGATTACAATGAGCAGTTCTTC. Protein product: CASSLRTGGDYNEQFF. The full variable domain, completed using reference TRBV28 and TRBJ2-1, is DVKVTQSSRYLVKRTGEKVFLECVQDMDHENMFWYRQDPGLGLRLIYFSYDVKMKEKGDIPEGYSVSREKKERFSLILESASTNQTSMYLCASSLRTGGDYNEQFFGPGTRLTVL.

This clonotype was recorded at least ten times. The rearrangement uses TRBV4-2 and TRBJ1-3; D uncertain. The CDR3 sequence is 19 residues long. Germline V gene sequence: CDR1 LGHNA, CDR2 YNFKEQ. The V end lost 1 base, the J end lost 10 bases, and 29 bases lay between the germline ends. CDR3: CASSQVGSGRPSSEVTIYF. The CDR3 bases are TGTGCCAGCAGCCAAGTCGGGTCAGGACGCCCTTCGTCAGAGGTGACCATATATTTT.

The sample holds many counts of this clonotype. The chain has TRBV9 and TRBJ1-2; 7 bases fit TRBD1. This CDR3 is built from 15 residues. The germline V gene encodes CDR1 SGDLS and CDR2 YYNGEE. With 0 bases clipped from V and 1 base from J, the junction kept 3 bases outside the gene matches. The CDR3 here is CASSVGTGSNYGYTF. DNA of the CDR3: TGTGCCAGCAGCGTAGGGACAGGAAGTAACTATGGCTACACCTTC. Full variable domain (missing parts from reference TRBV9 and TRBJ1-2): DSGVTQTPKHLITATGQRVTLRCSPRSGDLSVYWYQQSLDQGLQFLIQYYNGEERAKGNILERFSAQQFPDLHSELNLSSLELGDSALYFCASSVGTGSNYGYTFGSGTRLTVV.

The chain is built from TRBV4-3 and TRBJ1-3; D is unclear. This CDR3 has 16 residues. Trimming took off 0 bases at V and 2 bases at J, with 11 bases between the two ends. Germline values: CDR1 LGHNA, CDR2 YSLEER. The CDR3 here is CASSQELRRAGNTIYF. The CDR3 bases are TGCGCCAGCAGCCAAGAACTCCGGAGAGCTGGAAACACCATATATTTT.

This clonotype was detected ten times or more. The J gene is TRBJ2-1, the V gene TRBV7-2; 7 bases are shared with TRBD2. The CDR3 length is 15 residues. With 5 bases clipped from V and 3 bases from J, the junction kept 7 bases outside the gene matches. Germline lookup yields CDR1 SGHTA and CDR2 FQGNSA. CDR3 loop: CASSPPGGFYNEQFF. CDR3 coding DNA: TGTGCCAGCAGCCCGCCGGGAGGATTCTACAATGAGCAGTTCTTC.

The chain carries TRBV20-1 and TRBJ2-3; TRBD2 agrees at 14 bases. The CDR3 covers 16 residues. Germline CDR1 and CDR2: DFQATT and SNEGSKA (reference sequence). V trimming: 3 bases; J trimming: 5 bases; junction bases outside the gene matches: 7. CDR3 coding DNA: TGCAGTGCTAGGGGACTAGCGGGAGAGGTCGGAGATACGCAGTATTTT. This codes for CSARGLAGEVGDTQYF.

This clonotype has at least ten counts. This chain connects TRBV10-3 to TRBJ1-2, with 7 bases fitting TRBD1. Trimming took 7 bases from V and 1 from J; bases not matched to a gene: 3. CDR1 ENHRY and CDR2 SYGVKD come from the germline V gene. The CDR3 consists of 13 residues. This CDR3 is CAIMGQNNYGYTF. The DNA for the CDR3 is TGTGCCATCATGGGACAGAATAACTATGGCTACACCTTC.

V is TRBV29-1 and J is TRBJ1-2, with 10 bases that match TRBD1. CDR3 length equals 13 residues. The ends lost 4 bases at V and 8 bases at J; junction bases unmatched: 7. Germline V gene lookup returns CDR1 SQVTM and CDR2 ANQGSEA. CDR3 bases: TGCAGCGTTGGAATGACAGGGGGCGAAGGCTACACCTTC. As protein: CSVGMTGGEGYTF.

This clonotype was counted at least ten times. DNA for the CDR3: TGCAGTGCACATAACGGGCCTGAGGGCTATGGCTACACCTTC. It codes for CSAHNGPEGYGYTF. V and J are TRBV20-1 and TRBJ1-2; unclear D gene. Germline V CDR1 and CDR2: DFQATT, SNEGSKA (reference sequence). CDR3 length: 14 amino acids. V shed 6 bases and J shed 4 bases, with 18 bases lying between them.

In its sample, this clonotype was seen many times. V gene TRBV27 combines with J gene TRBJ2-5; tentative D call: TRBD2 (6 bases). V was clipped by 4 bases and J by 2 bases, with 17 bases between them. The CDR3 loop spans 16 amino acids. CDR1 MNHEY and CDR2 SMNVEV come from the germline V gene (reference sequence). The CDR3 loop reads CASSSLTREPQETQYF. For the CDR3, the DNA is TGTGCCAGCAGTTCCCTGACTAGAGAGCCACAAGAGACCCAGTACTTC.

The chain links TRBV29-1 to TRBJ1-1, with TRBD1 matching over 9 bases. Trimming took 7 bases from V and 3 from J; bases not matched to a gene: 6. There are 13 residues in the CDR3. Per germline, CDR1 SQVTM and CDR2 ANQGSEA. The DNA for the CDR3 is TGCAGCGGGGGACAGGGATCGTACACTGAAGCTTTCTTT. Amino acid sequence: CSGGQGSYTEAFF.

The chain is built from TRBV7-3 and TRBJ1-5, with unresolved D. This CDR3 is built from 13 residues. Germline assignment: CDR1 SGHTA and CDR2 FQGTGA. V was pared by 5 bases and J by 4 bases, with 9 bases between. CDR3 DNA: TGTGCCAGCAGCCGAGGACCTAATCAGCCCCAGCATTTT. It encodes CASSRGPNQPQHF.

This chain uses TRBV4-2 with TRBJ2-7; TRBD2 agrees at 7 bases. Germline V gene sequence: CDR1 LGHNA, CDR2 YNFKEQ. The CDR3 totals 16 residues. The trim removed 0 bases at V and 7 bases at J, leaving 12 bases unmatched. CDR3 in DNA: TGTGCCAGCAGCCAAGATGCCCAGCGGGGCTTGGGTGAGCAGTACTTC. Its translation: CASSQDAQRGLGEQYF.

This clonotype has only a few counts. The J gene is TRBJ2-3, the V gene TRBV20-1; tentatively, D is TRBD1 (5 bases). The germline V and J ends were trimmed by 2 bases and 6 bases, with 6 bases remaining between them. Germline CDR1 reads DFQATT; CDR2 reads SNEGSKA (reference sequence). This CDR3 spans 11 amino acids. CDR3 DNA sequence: TGCAGTGCTAGATCAGGGGATACGCAGTATTTT. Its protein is CSARSGDTQYF.

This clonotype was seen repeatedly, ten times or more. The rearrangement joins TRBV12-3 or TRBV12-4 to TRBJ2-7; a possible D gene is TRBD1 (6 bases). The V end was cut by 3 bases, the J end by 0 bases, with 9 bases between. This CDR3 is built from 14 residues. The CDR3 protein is CASSLGDISYEQYF. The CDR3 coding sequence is TGTGCCAGCAGTTTGGGGGACATCTCCTACGAGCAGTACTTC.

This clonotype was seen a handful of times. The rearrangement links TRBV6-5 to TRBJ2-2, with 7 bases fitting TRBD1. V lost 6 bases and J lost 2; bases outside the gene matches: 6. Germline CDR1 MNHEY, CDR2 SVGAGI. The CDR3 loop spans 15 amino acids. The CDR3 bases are TGTGCCAGCAGACCCGGGACAGATAACACCGGGGAGCTGTTTTTT. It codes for CASRPGTDNTGELFF.

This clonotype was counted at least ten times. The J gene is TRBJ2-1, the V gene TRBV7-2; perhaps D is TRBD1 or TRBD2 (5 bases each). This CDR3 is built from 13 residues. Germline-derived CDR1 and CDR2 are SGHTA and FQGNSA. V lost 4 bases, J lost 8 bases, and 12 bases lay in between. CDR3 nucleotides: TGTGCCAGCAGCTCCTACTTGGGGGATGAGCAGTTCTTC. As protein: CASSSYLGDEQFF.

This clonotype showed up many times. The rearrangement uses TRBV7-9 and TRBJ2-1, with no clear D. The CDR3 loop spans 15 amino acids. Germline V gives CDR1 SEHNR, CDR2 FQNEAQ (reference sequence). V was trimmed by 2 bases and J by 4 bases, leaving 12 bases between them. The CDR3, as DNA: TGTGCCAGCAGCTTAAGTCTAGGGTTTTACAATGAGCAGTTCTTC. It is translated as CASSLSLGFYNEQFF.

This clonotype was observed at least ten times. The CDR3 DNA reads TGTGCCAGCAGCCGAGACGGACAGGAGAATTCACCCCTCCACTTT. Translating it yields CASSRDGQENSPLHF. The V and J genes are TRBV13 and TRBJ1-6; the match to TRBD1 covers 7 bases. The V gene's germline CDR1 is PRHDT and CDR2 FYEKMQ (reference sequence). The CDR3 sequence is 15 residues long. Losses at the gene ends were 5 bases for V and 7 bases for J; bases not matched to a gene: 8.

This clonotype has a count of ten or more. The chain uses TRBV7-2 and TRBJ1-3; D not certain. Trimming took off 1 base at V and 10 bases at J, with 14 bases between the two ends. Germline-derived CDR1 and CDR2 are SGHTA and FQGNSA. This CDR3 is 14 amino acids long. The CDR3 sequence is CASSLDEGVVTIYF. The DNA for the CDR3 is TGTGCCAGCAGCTTAGATGAGGGAGTCGTAACCATATATTTT.

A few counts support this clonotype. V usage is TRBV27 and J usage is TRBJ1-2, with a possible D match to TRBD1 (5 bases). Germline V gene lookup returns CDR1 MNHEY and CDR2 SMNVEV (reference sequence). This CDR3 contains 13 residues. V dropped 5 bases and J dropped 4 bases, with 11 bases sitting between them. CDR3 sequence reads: CASSPQESYGYTF. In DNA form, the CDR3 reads TGTGCCAGCAGTCCACAGGAGAGCTATGGCTACACCTTC.

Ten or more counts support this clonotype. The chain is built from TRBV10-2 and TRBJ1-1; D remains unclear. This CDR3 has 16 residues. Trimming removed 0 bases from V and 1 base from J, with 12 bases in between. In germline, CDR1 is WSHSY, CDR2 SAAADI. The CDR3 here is CASSESHGIANTEAFF. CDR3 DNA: TGCGCCAGCAGTGAGTCTCACGGCATTGCGAACACTGAAGCTTTCTTT.

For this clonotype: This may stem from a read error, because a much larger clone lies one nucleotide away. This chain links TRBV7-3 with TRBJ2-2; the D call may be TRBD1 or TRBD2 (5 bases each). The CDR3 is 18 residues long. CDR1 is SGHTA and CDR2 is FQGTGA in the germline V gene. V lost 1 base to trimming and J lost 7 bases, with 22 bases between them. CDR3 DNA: TGTGCCAGCAGCTTAAAGGTCGGAATAGGGGACCGGAACGGGGAGCTGTTTTTT. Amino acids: CASSLKVGIGDRNGELFF.

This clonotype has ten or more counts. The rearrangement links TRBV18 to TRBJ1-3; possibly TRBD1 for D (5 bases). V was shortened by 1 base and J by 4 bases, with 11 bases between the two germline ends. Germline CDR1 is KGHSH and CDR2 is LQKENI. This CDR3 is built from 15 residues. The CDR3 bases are TGTGCCAGCTCACCACATCAGGGTAACGGAAACACCATATATTTT. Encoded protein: CASSPHQGNGNTIYF.